A single sample is the source of the 22 T cell receptor beta chains below, sequenced in a study of T-cell memory formation after mild COVID-19. From the 5' RACE reads, TCRdb called clonotypes with MiXCR, one entry per CDR3 protein. The sample holds approximately 200,000 distinct CDR3 sequences; under 20% are singletons and the top ten take around 1.9%. The material sequenced was PBMCs or a T cell subset sorted from them (not recorded which). Source of these receptors: an adult woman who had mild COVID-19 (a few samples of this study predate the infection). Cell type and time point are not known.

This chain links TRBV6-1 with TRBJ1-2; possible D gene TRBD1, 6 bases. The germline V gene encodes CDR1 MNHNS and CDR2 SASEGT. Trimming pared 7 bases from V and 4 bases from J, leaving 16 bases between. This CDR3 spans 14 amino acids. CDR3 bases: TGTGCCAGCACAAAGACAGGCGCCCTCTATGGCTACACCTTC. It translates to CASTKTGALYGYTF.

This clonotype has only a few counts. The chain links TRBV6-6 to TRBJ1-3, with no clear D. Trimming shortened V by 8 bases and J by 0 bases, and 11 bases separated the two germline ends. The CDR3 contains 14 residues. Germline V gene data show CDR1 as MNHNY and CDR2 as SVGAGI (reference sequence). DNA of the CDR3: TGTGCCAGCCAGACGTCGGGCTCTGGAAACACCATATATTTT. This gives the protein CASQTSGSGNTIYF.

The chain combines TRBV6-1 with TRBJ1-1, with D uncertain. The ends were cut back, 2 bases at V and 3 bases at J, with 7 bases in the middle. Germline loops: CDR1 MNHNS, CDR2 SASEGT. The CDR3 has 13 amino acids. As DNA, the CDR3 is TGTGCCAGCAGTGAACAGGTTTACACTGAAGCTTTCTTT. As protein: CASSEQVYTEAFF.

This clonotype was detected only a few times. The genes are TRBV11-3 and TRBJ2-7, with 9 positions matching TRBD1. The germline gives CDR1 SGHNT, CDR2 YENEEA. The ends lost 5 bases at V and 3 bases at J; junction bases unmatched: 5. The CDR3 covers 14 residues. CDR3 region: CASSTDRGHYEQYF. The CDR3 coding sequence is TGTGCCAGCAGCACGGACAGGGGACACTACGAGCAGTACTTC.

This chain joins TRBV7-9 and TRBJ2-3; 9 bases are shared with TRBD2. The CDR3 is 16 residues long. CDR1 and CDR2 from the germline V gene are SEHNR and FQNEAQ (reference sequence). With V trimmed by 1 base and J by 0 bases, 2 bases remained unmatched. The CDR3 nucleotides are TGTGCCAGCAGCTTAGGCAGCGGGGGGAGCACAGATACGCAGTATTTT. It translates to CASSLGSGGSTDTQYF.

The chain has TRBV5-1 and TRBJ1-5; D not certain. Germline assignment: CDR1 SGHRS and CDR2 YFSETQ. Trimming removed 0 bases from V and 9 bases from J, with 10 bases in between. This CDR3 contains 13 residues. The CDR3 bases are TGCGCCAGCAGCTTGGACCCTGGAGGGCCCCAGCATTTT. It translates to CASSLDPGGPQHF.

In this sample, this clonotype turned up many times. The chain employs TRBV24-1 and TRBJ2-3; 7 nucleotides line up with TRBD2. Germline CDR1 KGHDR, CDR2 SFDVKD. The CDR3 sequence is 17 residues long. V was clipped by 4 bases and J by 5 bases; unmatched bases: 14. The CDR3 loop reads CATSEPLAGTRKDTQYF. Written as DNA, the CDR3 is TGTGCCACCAGTGAACCGTTAGCGGGTACCCGCAAAGATACGCAGTATTTT.

This clonotype has a handful of counts. CDR3 sequence (DNA): TGTGCCAGCAGCTTACAGGGGAGGACCTACGAGCAGTACTTC. Encoded protein: CASSLQGRTYEQYF. This chain links TRBV7-3 with TRBJ2-7; D possibly uses TRBD1 or TRBD2 (6 bases each). Deletions cut 2 bases from V and 2 bases from J, with 10 bases between. Germline V gene lookup returns CDR1 SGHTA and CDR2 FQGTGA. The CDR3 extends over 14 amino acids.

The chain employs TRBV18 and TRBJ2-7; 12 bases are a match to TRBD2. The J segment lost 2 bases and the V segment lost 6 bases, leaving 2 bases of the junction unmatched. CDR3 size: 14 residues. Germline CDR1 KGHSH, CDR2 LQKENI. In nucleotides, the CDR3 is TGTGCCAGCTCCGCTAGCGGGGGGGCCTACGAGCAGTACTTC. It translates to CASSASGGAYEQYF. The complete variable domain, with remaining parts taken from reference TRBV18 and TRBJ2-7, reads NAGVMQNPRHLVRRRGQEARLRCSPMKGHSHVYWYRQLPEEGLKFMVYLQKENIIDESGMPKERFSAEFPKEGPSILRIQQVVRGDSAAYFCASSASGGAYEQYFGPGTRLTVT.

V gene TRBV11-1 combines with J gene TRBJ2-5, with D possibly TRBD2 on 6 matching bases. The CDR3 has 15 residues. Germline V CDR1 and CDR2: SGHAT, FQDESV (reference sequence). The ends were cut back, 2 bases at V and 0 bases at J, with 10 bases in the middle. The CDR3 DNA is TGTGCCAGCAGCTTAAGTGCGGGGTACCAAGAGACCCAGTACTTC. Amino acids: CASSLSAGYQETQYF.

V is TRBV12-3 or TRBV12-4 and J is TRBJ1-5; 7 nucleotides line up with TRBD1. The trim removed 7 bases at V and 3 bases at J, leaving 9 bases unmatched. CDR3 length equals 15 residues. The chain's CDR3 is CASTLGGTDNQPQHF. The CDR3 nucleotides are TGTGCCAGCACCCTAGGTGGGACAGACAATCAGCCCCAGCATTTT.

This clonotype was counted between two and nine times. The chain joins TRBV7-2 to TRBJ1-2; D unclear. The germline gives CDR1 SGHTA, CDR2 FQGNSA. The CDR3 runs to 14 residues. V was shortened by 6 bases and J by 8 bases, with 19 bases between the two germline ends. CDR3 amino acids: CASRRDNSRSGYTF. The DNA of the CDR3 is TGTGCCAGCAGACGAGATAACAGTCGCAGCGGCTACACCTTC.

This chain uses TRBV20-1 with TRBJ2-4; D could derive from TRBD1 or TRBD2 (6 bases each). V gave up 3 bases and J gave up 3 bases, with 12 bases separating them. The CDR3 is 14 amino acids. CDR1 and CDR2 from the germline V gene are DFQATT and SNEGSKA (reference sequence). The CDR3 DNA reads TGCAGTGCTAGGTATCGGGGGCACAAAAACATTCAGTACTTC. Translated, it gives CSARYRGHKNIQYF.

V usage is TRBV2 and J usage is TRBJ2-5, with 8 nucleotides matching TRBD2. The CDR3 length is 15 residues. CDR1 and CDR2 (germline): SNHLY, FYNNEI. With 6 bases clipped from V and 4 bases from J, the junction kept 10 bases outside the gene matches. The CDR3 sequence: CASRAAGAMSETQYF. The CDR3 nucleotides are TGTGCCAGCAGGGCAGCGGGGGCGATGTCAGAGACCCAGTACTTC.

This clonotype was observed a handful of times. The chain is built from TRBV10-3 and TRBJ1-3, with D unclear. Per germline, CDR1 ENHRY and CDR2 SYGVKD. V lost 6 bases and J 0 bases, leaving 12 bases between the germline ends. The CDR3 runs to 15 residues. The CDR3 region is CAIRSSLFSGNTIYF. DNA for the CDR3: TGTGCCATCAGGTCCAGCTTATTCTCTGGAAACACCATATATTTT.

The gene calls are TRBV12-3 or TRBV12-4 and TRBJ2-2; D is unresolved. The CDR3 is 13 residues long. V shed 3 bases and J shed 7 bases, with 9 bases lying between them. The CDR3 region is CASSLFDGGELFF. DNA of the CDR3: TGTGCCAGCAGTTTGTTTGACGGCGGGGAGCTGTTTTTT.

CDR3 loop: CASSQFGPRQETQYF. In nucleotides, the CDR3 is TGTGCCAGCAGCCAATTTGGACCGAGACAAGAGACCCAGTACTTC. The chain uses TRBV3-1 and TRBJ2-5; the D is unclear. Germline assignment: CDR1 LGHDT and CDR2 YNNKEL (reference sequence). Trimming took off 2 bases at V and 2 bases at J, with 12 bases between the two ends. The CDR3 is 15 residues long.

This clonotype was counted a few times. For the CDR3, the DNA is TGTGCCAGCAGTCGGCAGCCGAACACTGAAGCTTTCTTT. Protein product: CASSRQPNTEAFF. V and J are TRBV12-3 or TRBV12-4 and TRBJ1-1; no clear D. This CDR3 is 13 amino acids long. V was shortened by 5 bases and J by 1 base, with 8 bases between the two germline ends.

There are a few counts of this clonotype. V usage is TRBV12-3 or TRBV12-4 and J usage is TRBJ1-2; D is unclear. The CDR3 is 14 amino acids. Trimming left V 6 bases short and J 0 bases short, with 11 bases between. CDR3 residues: CASRTSTTNYGYTF. CDR3 nucleotides: TGTGCCAGCAGGACATCTACCACTAACTATGGCTACACCTTC.

In this sample, this clonotype turned up a few times. This chain links TRBV19 with TRBJ1-5; D unresolved. Germline V gene lookup returns CDR1 LNHDA and CDR2 SQIVND (reference sequence). Between the trimmed V and J ends, which lost 3 bases and 0 bases, there was a span of 18 bases. The CDR3 consists of 18 residues. The CDR3 DNA reads TGTGCCAGTAGTATCTTAGTGTTGAAGACCGCTAGCAATCAGCCCCAGCATTTT. It encodes CASSILVLKTASNQPQHF.

The chain joins TRBV7-3 to TRBJ2-2, with 8 bases matching TRBD2. This CDR3 contains 16 residues. J was trimmed by 6 bases and V by 1 base; bases with no gene match: 7. CDR1 and CDR2 from the germline V gene are SGHTA and FQGTGA. In nucleotides, the CDR3 is TGTGCCAGCAGCTTAATGGGACTAGATCGAGCCGGGGAGCTGTTTTTT. It encodes CASSLMGLDRAGELFF.

This clonotype was picked up a small number of times. The chain employs TRBV24-1 and TRBJ2-1; maybe TRBD1 (6 bases). The V and J ends lost 0 bases and 5 bases respectively, with 13 bases between them. There are 16 residues in the CDR3. Looked up from germline, CDR1 is KGHDR and CDR2 is SFDVKD. DNA for the CDR3: TGTGCCACCAGTGATTTGGGCAGGGGATTCGACAATGAGCAGTTCTTC. Amino acid sequence: CATSDLGRGFDNEQFF.